The next 2 T cell receptor beta chains were all read from a single sample in a study of monozygotic twins with inflammatory bowel disease. TCRdb re-called the 5' RACE reads; every CDR3 protein appears as one record, without DNA. The ten most abundant clones cover approximately 2% of a sample with roughly 330,000 distinct CDR3 sequences. Sequenced input: blood. These receptors came from a human donor with ulcerative colitis or Crohn's disease, or a healthy co-twin of an affected twin (not recorded which).

The J gene is TRBJ1-3, the V gene TRBV5-1; TCRdb lists TRBD1, though no DNA is available to test this call. Germline CDR1 is SGHRS and CDR2 is YFSETQ. The CDR3 sequence is 15 residues long. The CDR3 is CASSLGDRGTYTIYF.

This rearrangement joins TRBV2 to TRBJ1-3; TCRdb names TRBD1, which stays unverified in the absence of DNA. CDR3 length: 16 residues. In germline, CDR1 is SNHLY, CDR2 FYNNEI. This CDR3 reads CASSEGQMTSGNTIYF.